This section outlines one T cell receptor (beta chain) sequence together with its context. The table came from immunoSEQ multiplex PCR; TCRdb's copy has only in-frame clones and leaves some out. This sample yields over 90,000 clones, of which 95% to 96% are seen a single time; roughly 0.35% belongs to the top ten. In germline, CDR1 is SGHRS, CDR2 YFSETQ. The ends were cut back, 0 bases at V and 3 bases at J, with 6 bases in the middle. The CDR3 is 13 amino acids. These data belong to a study of technical replicates of blood from a handful of donors. This rearrangement joins TRBV5-1 to TRBJ1-2, with D hard to call. The receptor comes from a human donor in good health. Sequencing input: T cells isolated from PBMCs. CDR3 sequence reads: CASSLEGDYGYTF. The CDR3 DNA sequence: TGCGCCAGCAGCTTGGAGGGAGACTATGGCTACACCTTC.